One sample yielded the 5 T cell receptor beta chains listed below, sequenced in a study of Graves' ophthalmopathy and Graves' hyperthyroidism. Beta-chain TCR CDR3 regions were amplified from RNA transcripts. The library came from an HTBI-primed first-round RT-PCR and a second-round multiplex PCR. One entry per CDR3 protein results from TCRdb running MiXCR on the multiplex PCR reads. The sample lists just over 600,000 distinct CDR3 sequences, 22% occurring once. Sequencing was carried out using peripheral blood. The receptors were gathered from a woman aged 18-29 years with stable Graves' hyperthyroidism. Some clones in this sample may be carry-over from other donors' samples.

The sample holds many counts of this clonotype. The chain uses TRBV6-1 and TRBJ1-5, with D perhaps TRBD1 (6 bases). The V end lost 10 bases, the J end lost 1 base, and 11 bases lay between the germline ends. This CDR3 has 13 amino acids. The germline gives CDR1 MNHNS, CDR2 SASEGT. CDR3 bases: TGTGCCACCACAGGGCTCAGCAATCAGCCCCAGCATTTT. It specifies CATTGLSNQPQHF.

This clonotype was counted many times. V usage is TRBV10-3 and J usage is TRBJ2-7; D gene ambiguous. This CDR3 is built from 13 residues. The V and J ends lost 10 bases and 0 bases respectively, with 13 bases between them. The germline V gene encodes CDR1 ENHRY and CDR2 SYGVKD. CDR3 sequence (DNA): TGTGCCACCCGGCTAGGTAACTCCTACGAGCAGTACTTC. Residues: CATRLGNSYEQYF.

Notes on this clonotype: A much bigger clone sits one base away, suggesting this may be a read error. V gene TRBV5-1 combines with J gene TRBJ1-1; 12 bases are shared with TRBD1. Per the germline V gene, CDR1 is SGHRS and CDR2 is YFSETQ. This CDR3 has 14 amino acids. The CDR3 region is CASSGGQGALSACF. The CDR3 nucleotides read TGCGCCAGCAGCGGGGGACAGGGGGCGTTAAGTGCTTGCTTT.

This clonotype was picked up many times. The J gene is TRBJ2-5, the V gene TRBV7-2, with TRBD2 matching over 12 bases. Germline values: CDR1 SGHTA, CDR2 FQGNSA. After removal of 5 bases from V and 4 bases from J, the junction contained 8 bases not matched to a gene. The CDR3 length is 16 residues. The CDR3 sequence is CASSQHTSGGRETQYF. CDR3 DNA: TGTGCCAGCAGCCAGCACACTAGCGGGGGGCGAGAGACCCAGTACTTC.

This clonotype occurred many times. This rearrangement joins TRBV29-1 to TRBJ1-2, with a possible D match to TRBD1 (6 bases). The germline CDR1 and CDR2 sequences are SQVTM and ANQGSEA. The CDR3 covers 14 residues. V shed 7 bases and J shed 4 bases, with 19 bases lying between them. The CDR3 protein is CSAFPTGKGYGYTF. Here the CDR3 DNA reads TGCAGCGCCTTCCCAACAGGGAAAGGCTATGGCTACACCTTC.